The 16 T cell receptor beta chains presented below share a single source sample, sequenced in a study of T-cell reconstitution after alpha-beta-depleted transplantation in children. The TCRbeta library incorporated unique molecular identifiers. TCRdb passed the PCR reads through MiXCR, listing each CDR3 protein once. The data show approximately 350,000 distinct CDR3 sequences, with roughly 16% seen just once and 35% to 50% held by the top ten. This specimen consisted of PBMCs, mostly from graft donor cells, obtained 360 days after TCRalphabeta/CD19-depleted stem cell transplant. The receptors here all came from a male patient between 2 and 10 years old who had a stem cell transplant for acute lymphoblastic leukemia, so the T cells may come from the graft donor.

This clonotype has a handful of counts. V usage is TRBV5-1 and J usage is TRBJ2-1; TRBD2 matches 11 bases. Germline-derived CDR1 and CDR2 are SGHRS and YFSETQ. Unmatched junction bases numbered 22, after V lost 5 bases and J lost 0 bases. This CDR3 spans 22 amino acids. CDR3 sequence reads: CASSLSGRALWSDLSSYNEQFF. CDR3 nucleotide sequence: TGCGCCAGCAGTCTTAGCGGGAGGGCTCTTTGGAGTGATTTAAGCTCCTACAATGAGCAGTTCTTC.

The V call is TRBV28, the J call TRBJ2-2; 8 bases fit TRBD1. This CDR3 has 16 amino acids. CDR1 and CDR2 (germline): MDHEN, SYDVKM. The V segment lost 7 bases and the J segment 4 bases; nucleotides outside the gene matches: 11. Here the CDR3 DNA reads TGTGCCAGCACCCCTATCATACAGGGGGGCACCGGGGAGCTGTTTTTT. Its translation is CASTPIIQGGTGELFF.

The chain carries TRBV12-3 or TRBV12-4 and TRBJ2-1; D not certain. The CDR3 has 12 amino acids. V was trimmed by 3 bases and J by 12 bases, leaving 12 bases between them. CDR3 DNA: TGTGCCAGCAGTTTCGGGCAGTTTGGGCAGTTCTTC. It yields the protein CASSFGQFGQFF.

This clonotype was detected ten times or more. This chain links TRBV28 with TRBJ2-1; D is possibly TRBD2 (6 bases). This CDR3 region has 15 residues. V was clipped by 6 bases and J by 4 bases, with 16 bases between them. Germline V gene lookup returns CDR1 MDHEN and CDR2 SYDVKM. The CDR3 reads CASSPGTSPYNEQFF. The CDR3 DNA follows: TGTGCCAGCAGCCCCGGGACTTCCCCATACAATGAGCAGTTCTTC. Filled out from reference TRBV28 and TRBJ2-1, the complete variable domain reads DVKVTQSSRYLVKRTGEKVFLECVQDMDHENMFWYRQDPGLGLRLIYFSYDVKMKEKGDIPEGYSVSREKKERFSLILESASTNQTSMYLCASSPGTSPYNEQFFGPGTRLTVL.

Only a few counts were recorded for this clonotype. V gene TRBV5-5 combines with J gene TRBJ2-5; 7 nucleotides match TRBD2. Germline values: CDR1 SGHKS, CDR2 YYEKEE (reference sequence). With V trimmed by 1 base and J by 5 bases, 17 bases remained unmatched. The CDR3 spans 18 residues. The CDR3 region is CASSLPHVGGRDEETQYF. CDR3 nucleotides: TGTGCCAGCAGCTTGCCCCACGTCGGCGGGAGAGACGAGGAGACCCAGTACTTC.

V usage is TRBV7-9 and J usage is TRBJ2-4, with 7 positions matching TRBD1. This CDR3 is 16 amino acids long. With 1 base clipped from V and 2 bases from J, the junction kept 5 bases outside the gene matches. Germline values: CDR1 SEHNR, CDR2 FQNEAQ (reference sequence). This CDR3 is CASSLGGRGSKNIQYF. The CDR3 DNA follows: TGTGCCAGCAGCTTAGGGGGCAGGGGGTCCAAAAACATTCAGTACTTC.

In its sample, this clonotype was seen a few times. The chain joins TRBV3-1 to TRBJ1-1; 8 bases agree with TRBD1. Germline CDR1 and CDR2: LGHDT and YNNKEL (reference sequence). J was trimmed by 1 base and V by 1 base; bases with no gene match: 2. CDR3 length: 15 amino acids. CDR3 amino acids: CASSQAQGANTEAFF. The CDR3 nucleotides are TGTGCCAGCAGCCAAGCCCAGGGGGCGAACACTGAAGCTTTCTTT.

Here the CDR3 DNA reads TGTGCCAGCAGCTTTTCGGAAGGGCCTAATGAGCAGTTCTTC. Translation gives CASSFSEGPNEQFF. The rearrangement links TRBV5-6 to TRBJ2-1; D not certain. The germline V gene has CDR1 SGHDT and CDR2 YYEEEE. V lost 2 bases and J lost 7, with 13 bases in between. This CDR3 spans 14 amino acids.

This chain connects TRBV5-1 to TRBJ2-5, with 14 nucleotides matching TRBD2. V lost 6 bases and J lost 4; bases outside the gene matches: 11. The CDR3 has 17 residues. Germline loops: CDR1 SGHRS, CDR2 YFSETQ. CDR3 in DNA: TGCGCCAGCACCCTCCTGGGACTAGCGGGAGTGGCAGAGACCCAGTACTTC. Protein: CASTLLGLAGVAETQYF.

This clonotype was counted only a few times. The chain couples TRBV12-3 or TRBV12-4 to TRBJ2-5, with TRBD1 as a possible D gene (6 bases). The CDR3 spans 12 residues. V shed 6 bases and J shed 4 bases, with 9 bases lying between them. Written as DNA, the CDR3 is TGTGCCAGCAGAACAGGGCGAGAGACCCAGTACTTC. This encodes CASRTGRETQYF.

The genes are TRBV4-3 and TRBJ1-4; D not resolved. The V end was cut by 3 bases, the J end by 8 bases, with 7 bases between. CDR3 length equals 12 residues. Germline CDR1 and CDR2: LGHNA and YSLEER. CDR3 region: CASSQPREKLFF. Here the CDR3 DNA reads TGCGCCAGCAGCCAGCCACGGGAAAAACTGTTTTTT.

J is TRBJ2-7 and V is TRBV11-1, with 7 bases lining up with TRBD2. The CDR3 has 15 amino acids. The V gene end was trimmed by 4 bases and the J gene end by 6 bases; junction bases not matched to a gene: 12. Germline V gene data show CDR1 as SGHAT and CDR2 as FQDESV (reference sequence). In DNA, the CDR3 is TGTGCCAGCAGCTCGCAACCTAGCGGAGGGGCCGAGCAGTACTTC. This gives the protein CASSSQPSGGAEQYF.

V usage is TRBV5-4 and J usage is TRBJ2-7; possibly TRBD1 for D (5 bases). The CDR3 is 13 residues long. Trimming left V 2 bases short and J 3 bases short, with 9 bases between. The V gene's germline CDR1 is SGHNT and CDR2 YYREEE (reference sequence). CDR3 DNA sequence: TGTGCCAGCAGCTTCACACAGGACTACGAGCAGTACTTC. It codes for CASSFTQDYEQYF. Filled out from reference TRBV5-4 and TRBJ2-7, the complete variable domain reads ETGVTQSPTHLIKTRGQQVTLRCSSQSGHNTVSWYQQALGQGPQFIFQYYREEENGRGNFPPRFSGLQFPNYSSELNVNALELDDSALYLCASSFTQDYEQYFGPGTRLTVT.

This clonotype was recorded a few times. For the CDR3, the DNA is TGTGCCAGCAGCGTAGAACGGGAGGGAATGTCAGATACGCAGTATTTT. This codes for CASSVEREGMSDTQYF. J is TRBJ2-3 and V is TRBV9, with 8 bases that match TRBD2. Germline loops: CDR1 SGDLS, CDR2 YYNGEE. The CDR3 covers 16 residues. V lost 0 bases, J lost 4 bases, and 7 bases stayed unmatched. The whole variable domain, remainder taken from reference TRBV9 and TRBJ2-3, is DSGVTQTPKHLITATGQRVTLRCSPRSGDLSVYWYQQSLDQGLQFLIQYYNGEERAKGNILERFSAQQFPDLHSELNLSSLELGDSALYFCASSVEREGMSDTQYFGPGTRLTVL.

The chain employs TRBV25-1 and TRBJ2-7, with TRBD1 matching over 10 bases. The CDR3 is made up of 15 amino acids. Trimming cost V 4 bases and J 6 bases; bases outside gene matches: 9. CDR1 is MGHDK and CDR2 is SYGVNS in the germline V gene. CDR3 bases: TGTGCCAGCAGTGGGACAGGGGGAGTAGGTTTCGAGCAGTACTTC. As protein: CASSGTGGVGFEQYF.

The chain links TRBV5-1 to TRBJ2-1, with 13 bases aligning to TRBD2. Losses at the gene ends were 2 bases for V and 5 bases for J; bases not matched to a gene: 7. The CDR3 runs 17 residues. Germline CDR1 SGHRS, CDR2 YFSETQ. The CDR3 DNA is TGCGCCAGCAGCTTCCAAAGCGGACTAGCGGGAGACAATGAGCAGTTCTTC. Its protein is CASSFQSGLAGDNEQFF.